This TCR beta chain was found in a study of blood T cell repertoires in COVID-19. A word on this clone: One end of the junction does not line up with germline, which may come from a read error.

Source study methods: Amplified reference gene primers provided the basis for estimating nucleated cell counts. Assay: immunoSEQ multiplex PCR; the TCRdb copy retains only in-frame clones and omits some. Clonal size and the V and J genes are those of that table, whereas D and trimming came from the DNA. The data contain about 74,000 clones, around 88% of them singletons. The CDR3 loop spans 14 amino acids. Germline CDR1 and CDR2: SSHAT and FNYEAQ (reference sequence). This chain connects TRBV7-7 to TRBJ2-2; D might be TRBD2 (6 bases). This sequence was found in a woman aged 80 or over with acute or convalescent COVID-19. Sequencing was carried out using peripheral blood. The CDR3 sequence is CASSFGGIGGELFF. The CDR3 DNA reads as TGTGCTAGCAGCTTCGGCGGGATTGGCGGGGAGCTGTTTTTT.